Below are 24 T cell receptor beta chains sequenced from a single sample in a study of shared clonotypes between healthy human individuals (dated by TCRdb to the early 2020s). For the CD8 naive samples, CD45RO-negative cells were positively selected for CCR7, yielding a CD45RA+CCR7+ population from which TemRA cells were excluded. The library was generated by the immunoSEQ multiplex PCR assay. TCRdb provides this immuneACCESS table in a form limited to in-frame rearrangements. Some clones are lacking; in checked studies, under half of them reflect an unresolved V gene, and why the rest are absent is not known. Across this sample there are about 2,200,000 clones, with 93% seen only once. Roughly 1.8% of the sample lies in the top ten. Sequenced input: naive CD8+ T cells from PBMCs. The cell subset or site tag for this specimen amounts to: CD45RA+CCR7+. Receptors originate from a man aged 18-30 years in good health. Some clones in this sample may be carry-over from other donors' samples.

V is TRBV9 and J is TRBJ2-1, with 9 bases fitting TRBD1. There are 16 residues in the CDR3. Germline CDR1 and CDR2: SGDLS and YYNGEE. The V segment lost 4 bases and the J segment 10 bases; nucleotides outside the gene matches: 15. This CDR3 reads CASSKYPGQGGGEQFF. The CDR3 DNA follows: TGTGCCAGCAGCAAGTACCCGGGACAGGGAGGAGGAGAGCAGTTCTTC.

The J gene is TRBJ2-5, the V gene TRBV29-1; maybe TRBD2 (5 bases). The length of the CDR3 is 11 residues. Trimming pared 5 bases from V and 11 bases from J, leaving 15 bases between. CDR1 SQVTM and CDR2 ANQGSEA come from the germline V gene. The CDR3 protein is CSVKVFGEQYF. The DNA for the CDR3 is TGCAGCGTTAAGGTTTTTGGGGAGCAGTACTTC.

V gene TRBV11-3 combines with J gene TRBJ2-3, with 7 bases aligning to TRBD2. This CDR3 has 17 residues. The V gene's germline CDR1 is SGHNT and CDR2 YENEEA. J was trimmed by 1 base and V by 5 bases; bases with no gene match: 12. In DNA form, the CDR3 reads TGTGCCAGCAGCGAGCGAACTGGAGCGGGACGCACAGATACGCAGTATTTT. Translating it yields CASSERTGAGRTDTQYF.

The sample holds many counts of this clone. CDR3 DNA sequence: TGTGCCAGCAGCCCTGCCGGCCAAATCGAGCAGTACTTC. It yields the protein CASSPAGQIEQYF. V usage is TRBV7-9 and J usage is TRBJ2-7, with D uncertain. This CDR3 is built from 13 residues. Trimming shortened V by 5 bases and J by 6 bases, and 14 bases separated the two germline ends. The germline gives CDR1 SEHNR, CDR2 FQNEAQ (reference sequence).

The genes are TRBV29-1 and TRBJ2-5; the match to TRBD1 covers 8 bases. With the DNA end fitting TRBJ2-7 better, the J assignment may be wrong. The CDR3 runs to 16 residues. Per the germline V gene, CDR1 is SQVTM and CDR2 is ANQGSEA. CDR3 amino acids: CSVEDENGQGAYEQYF. In nucleotides, the CDR3 is TGCAGCGTTGAAGATGAAAACGGACAGGGTGCCTACGAGCAGTACTTC.

The chain carries TRBV28 and TRBJ2-3; tentatively, D is TRBD2 (6 bases). Germline V CDR1 and CDR2: MDHEN, SYDVKM. This CDR3 has 14 amino acids. Trimming removed 6 bases at V and 2 bases at J, with 12 bases between. This CDR3 is CASRLSGSTDTQYF. In DNA, the CDR3 is TGTGCCAGCAGACTTAGCGGTTCCACAGATACGCAGTATTTT. The complete variable domain, with remaining parts taken from reference TRBV28 and TRBJ2-3, reads DVKVTQSSRYLVKRTGEKVFLECVQDMDHENMFWYRQDPGLGLRLIYFSYDVKMKEKGDIPEGYSVSREKKERFSLILESASTNQTSMYLCASRLSGSTDTQYFGPGTRLTVL.

This clone was observed a few times. The chain has TRBV27 and TRBJ2-7; D might be TRBD1 (6 bases). The CDR3 runs 15 residues. The V gene lost 3 bases and the J gene lost 0 bases, with 12 bases spanning the gap. From germline, CDR1 is MNHEY and CDR2 SMNVEV (reference sequence). The CDR3 DNA reads as TGTGCCAGCAGTTTCGGGACACCTAGCTCCTACGAGCAGTACTTC. Protein: CASSFGTPSSYEQYF.

This clone was counted a single time. The rearrangement links TRBV28 to TRBJ2-7; D possibly corresponds to TRBD1 (5 bases). Looked up from germline, CDR1 is MDHEN and CDR2 is SYDVKM. CDR3 length equals 15 residues. Trimming removed 6 bases from V and 3 bases from J, with 18 bases in between. The CDR3 sequence: CASRLLGQELYEQYF. The CDR3 DNA reads as TGTGCCAGCAGACTACTGGGGCAGGAGCTCTACGAGCAGTACTTC.

The V call is TRBV7-9, the J call TRBJ2-1; perhaps TRBD1 as D (6 bases). Germline lookup yields CDR1 SEHNR and CDR2 FQNEAQ (reference sequence). CDR3 size: 16 residues. V was cut by 4 bases and J by 5 bases, with 18 bases left in between. The CDR3 nucleotides read TGTGCCAGCAGCTCTATACGGGACACGCCTGACAATGAGCAGTTCTTC. It translates to CASSSIRDTPDNEQFF.

The chain has TRBV5-4 and TRBJ2-7; either TRBD1 or TRBD2 may fit D (6 bases each). The CDR3 runs 15 residues. V was trimmed by 4 bases and J by 3 bases, leaving 17 bases between them. The germline CDR1 and CDR2 sequences are SGHNT and YYREEE (reference sequence). The chain's CDR3 is CASSPRGGKVYEQYF. The CDR3 region has the DNA TGTGCCAGCAGCCCCAGGGGCGGGAAGGTCTACGAGCAGTACTTC.

The V gene is TRBV19, the J gene TRBJ1-1, with 7 bases identical to TRBD1. Germline V gives CDR1 LNHDA, CDR2 SQIVND (reference sequence). V gave up 7 bases and J gave up 0 bases; unmatched junction bases: 11. The CDR3 has 16 amino acids. The CDR3: CASKGQGGPMNTEAFF. The CDR3, as DNA: TGTGCCAGTAAAGGTCAGGGGGGGCCCATGAACACTGAAGCTTTCTTT.

V usage is TRBV29-1 and J usage is TRBJ2-1; 9 bases map to TRBD2. The CDR3 is made up of 15 amino acids. The V segment lost 7 bases and the J segment 4 bases; nucleotides outside the gene matches: 11. Germline-derived CDR1 and CDR2 are SQVTM and ANQGSEA. This chain's CDR3 is CSGQREDGWYNEQFF. The CDR3 nucleotides are TGCAGCGGACAGCGGGAGGACGGTTGGTACAATGAGCAGTTCTTC.

The V gene is TRBV4-2, the J gene TRBJ2-1, with D tentatively TRBD2 (6 bases). V was trimmed by 1 base and J by 8 bases, leaving 12 bases between them. Per germline, CDR1 LGHNA and CDR2 YNFKEQ. This CDR3 region has 14 residues. The chain's CDR3 is CASSQGGEAYEQFF. CDR3 sequence (DNA): TGTGCCAGCAGCCAAGGCGGGGAGGCCTATGAGCAGTTCTTC.

The CDR3 here is CASSAKGSDRGYGNEQFF. The CDR3 DNA is TGTGCCAGCAGCGCAAAAGGGTCTGACAGGGGTTATGGCAATGAGCAGTTCTTC. V gene TRBV9 combines with J gene TRBJ2-1, with 8 nucleotides matching TRBD1. Germline values: CDR1 SGDLS, CDR2 YYNGEE. The CDR3 runs 18 residues. V lost 3 bases to trimming and J lost 6 bases; unmatched junction nucleotides: 17.

This chain links TRBV10-3 with TRBJ2-5; TRBD2 matches 9 bases. Germline V gene lookup returns CDR1 ENHRY and CDR2 SYGVKD. V lost 10 bases, J lost 5 bases, and 11 bases stayed unmatched. There are 14 residues in the CDR3. CDR3 sequence reads: CATGREGVGETQYF. As DNA, the CDR3 is TGTGCCACCGGGCGGGAGGGGGTCGGTGAGACCCAGTACTTC.

The chain joins TRBV9 to TRBJ1-2; the match to TRBD1 covers 10 bases. The CDR3 has 16 residues. Germline V gene sequence: CDR1 SGDLS, CDR2 YYNGEE. The V segment lost 5 bases and the J segment 3 bases; nucleotides outside the gene matches: 10. CDR3 residues: CASRAGQGFFDYGYTF. The CDR3 nucleotides are TGTGCCAGCAGGGCGGGACAGGGGTTTTTCGACTATGGCTACACCTTC.

This clone was detected only once. J is TRBJ2-3 and V is TRBV2; 9 nucleotides align to TRBD2. Germline CDR1 and CDR2: SNHLY and FYNNEI. CDR3 length equals 15 residues. Trimming removed 2 bases from V and 2 bases from J; junction bases left unmatched: 2. CDR3 protein: CASSELAGITDTQYF. As DNA, the CDR3 is TGTGCCAGCAGTGAACTAGCGGGAATCACAGATACGCAGTATTTT.

In regard to this clone: Other DNA variants within this sample encode the same CDR3. The gene calls are TRBV5-6 and TRBJ2-5; TRBD2 matches at 7 bases. The trim removed 0 bases at V and 2 bases at J, leaving 1 base unmatched. The CDR3 totals 14 residues. The V gene's germline CDR1 is SGHDT and CDR2 YYEEEE. DNA for the CDR3: TGTGCCAGCAGCTTGGGGGAGGGGCAAGAGACCCAGTACTTC. Its translation is CASSLGEGQETQYF.

The chain employs TRBV7-9 and TRBJ2-7, with TRBD2 as a possible D gene (5 bases). V was trimmed by 5 bases and J by 1 base, leaving 15 bases between them. This CDR3 region has 15 residues. Germline CDR1 and CDR2: SEHNR and FQNEAQ (reference sequence). The DNA for the CDR3 is TGTGCCAGCAGCCACGGGAAATGGAGGTCCTACGAGCAGTACTTC. This encodes CASSHGKWRSYEQYF.

This clone was detected a few times. The chain is built from TRBV19 and TRBJ1-5; weak D call: TRBD1 (5 bases). Germline lookup yields CDR1 LNHDA and CDR2 SQIVND (reference sequence). V lost 3 bases and J lost 0, with 18 bases in between. The CDR3 has 18 residues. This CDR3 is CASSIYVGSGVSNQPQHF. DNA of the CDR3: TGTGCCAGTAGTATCTACGTAGGGTCGGGGGTTAGCAATCAGCCCCAGCATTTT.

The J gene is TRBJ2-5, the V gene TRBV15, with 7 bases aligning to TRBD2. There are 14 residues in the CDR3. With V trimmed by 3 bases and J by 9 bases, 10 bases remained unmatched. Germline V lookup: CDR1 LNHNV, CDR2 YYDKDF (reference sequence). The CDR3 spells CATSRGGELLAQYF. DNA of the CDR3: TGTGCCACCAGCAGGGGGGGGGAATTATTGGCCCAGTACTTC.

The V gene is TRBV6-5, the J gene TRBJ2-2; 11 bases fit TRBD2. This CDR3 spans 16 amino acids. The germline V gene has CDR1 MNHEY and CDR2 SVGAGI. The J segment lost 6 bases and the V segment lost 0 bases, leaving 3 bases of the junction unmatched. The CDR3 region is CASSYSGTSGPGELFF. CDR3 DNA sequence: TGTGCCAGCAGTTACTCCGGGACTAGCGGACCCGGGGAGCTGTTTTTT.

The chain employs TRBV5-6 and TRBJ2-1, with 10 nucleotides matching TRBD2. Trimming cost V 4 bases and J 7 bases; bases outside gene matches: 14. The CDR3 has 17 residues. CDR1 and CDR2 from the germline V gene are SGHDT and YYEEEE. The CDR3 sequence is CASSLYPGTSATNEQFF. DNA of the CDR3: TGTGCCAGCAGCCTCTACCCCGGGACTAGCGCGACTAATGAGCAGTTCTTC.

This clone was counted only a few times. The chain employs TRBV30 and TRBJ1-4; D not certain. V was cut by 0 bases and J by 8 bases, with 10 bases left in between. The CDR3 runs to 13 residues. The germline V gene has CDR1 GTSNPN and CDR2 SVGIG (reference sequence). The CDR3: CAWSVGGREKLFF. CDR3 DNA: TGTGCCTGGAGTGTTGGTGGGAGAGAAAAACTGTTTTTT.